This passage covers 9 T cell receptor beta chains from one sample sequenced in a study of T cells after posttransplantation cyclophosphamide. Busulfan-fludarabine conditioning, marrow transplant, and cyclophosphamide on days +3 and +4 were administered. Repertoires were generated with immunoSEQ multiplex PCR, while TCRdb's copy carries only in-frame clones and drops some. The table shows some 10,000 clones, with approximately 82% occurring only once. Source: PBMCs, taken around 2,000 days after a stem cell transplant with posttransplant cyclophosphamide. The receptors originated from a female patient aged 35 to 55 who received an allogeneic stem cell transplant from a related donor, was CMV-positive, and had no GVHD. Some of these T cells may belong to the graft donor.

This clone appeared a few times. This chain links TRBV6-5 with TRBJ1-5, with no clear D. This CDR3 is 14 amino acids long. Between the trimmed V and J ends, which lost 6 bases and 5 bases, there was a span of 14 bases. Germline V gene data show CDR1 as MNHEY and CDR2 as SVGAGI. The CDR3 is CASRRGNGDQPQHF. Written as DNA, the CDR3 is TGTGCCAGCAGACGTGGCAACGGGGATCAGCCCCAGCATTTT.

On this clone: One junction end disagrees with the germline gene, perhaps due to a read error. This rearrangement joins TRBV4-2 to TRBJ2-3; D perhaps matches TRBD2 (7 bases). CDR3 length: 16 amino acids. Germline CDR1 and CDR2: LGHNA and YNFKEQ. CDR3 amino acids: CASSEDGGGPIDTQYF. Written as DNA, the CDR3 is TGTGCCAGCAGCGAAGATGGGGGGGGGCCGATAGATACGCAGTATTTT.

V is TRBV5-4 and J is TRBJ2-1, with 12 bases fitting TRBD2. The CDR3 totals 18 residues. V lost 2 bases, J lost 8 bases, and 14 bases stayed unmatched. Germline CDR1 and CDR2: SGHNT and YYREEE (reference sequence). The CDR3 DNA is TGTGCCAGCAGCTTCGGAATCAACCTAGCGGGGGGGATGGATGAGCAGTTCTTC. This translates into CASSFGINLAGGMDEQFF.

The chain is built from TRBV11-2 and TRBJ2-7; D not resolved. V gave up 1 base and J gave up 2 bases, with 12 bases separating them. Germline V CDR1 and CDR2: SGHAT, FQNNGV. The CDR3 sequence is 15 residues long. CDR3 DNA sequence: TGTGCCAGCAGCTTAGGACACCAACCAACCTACGAGCAGTACTTC. Translating it yields CASSLGHQPTYEQYF.

The rearrangement joins TRBV19 to TRBJ1-5, with 7 bases identical to TRBD1. Trimming took 7 bases from V and 6 from J; bases not matched to a gene: 12. Germline V CDR1 and CDR2: LNHDA, SQIVND (reference sequence). The CDR3 contains 15 residues. The CDR3 DNA reads as TGTGCCAGTACCCCATGGGGCACAGGGGTTCAGCCCCAGCATTTT. Translating it yields CASTPWGTGVQPQHF.

The CDR3 sequence is CSANSGNEQFF. CDR3 bases: TGCAGTGCGAATAGCGGAAATGAGCAGTTCTTC. The J gene is TRBJ2-1, the V gene TRBV20-1, with D possibly TRBD2 on 6 matching bases. This CDR3 spans 11 amino acids. V was cut by 6 bases and J by 7 bases, with 10 bases left in between. Germline CDR1 and CDR2: DFQATT and SNEGSKA (reference sequence).

The count of this clone is one. The rearrangement joins TRBV7-3 to TRBJ2-3; D uncertain. V was cut by 1 base and J by 5 bases, with 4 bases left in between. Germline V gene lookup returns CDR1 SGHTA and CDR2 FQGTGA. The CDR3 length is 12 residues. The CDR3 loop reads CASSLSRDTQYF. CDR3 DNA: TGTGCCAGCAGCTTAAGTCGAGATACGCAGTATTTT.

This chain uses TRBV14 with TRBJ2-2; D unclear. The CDR3 loop spans 14 amino acids. Germline V lookup: CDR1 SGHDN, CDR2 FVKESK. V shed 1 base and J shed 4 bases, with 7 bases lying between them. The chain's CDR3 is CASSQGHLTGELFF. DNA for the CDR3: TGTGCCAGCAGCCAAGGACACCTCACCGGGGAGCTGTTTTTT.

The V gene is TRBV19, the J gene TRBJ1-1; TRBD1 might be the D (5 bases). Germline CDR1 LNHDA, CDR2 SQIVND (reference sequence). CDR3 size: 14 residues. Trimming pared 6 bases from V and 6 bases from J, leaving 17 bases between. The CDR3, as DNA: TGTGCCAGTAGGCAGTCAGGGATGGTCTCTGAAGCTTTCTTT. Encoded protein: CASRQSGMVSEAFF.